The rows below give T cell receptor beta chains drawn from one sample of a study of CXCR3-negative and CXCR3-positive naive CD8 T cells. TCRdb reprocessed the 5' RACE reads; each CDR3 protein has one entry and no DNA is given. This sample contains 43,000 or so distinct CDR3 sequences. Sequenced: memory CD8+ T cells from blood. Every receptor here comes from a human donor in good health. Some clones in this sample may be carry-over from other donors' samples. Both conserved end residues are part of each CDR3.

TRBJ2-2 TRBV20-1 CSAPTSGDTGELFF
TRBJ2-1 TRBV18 CASSPGQVLYNEQFF
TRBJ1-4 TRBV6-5 CASSSGEKLFF
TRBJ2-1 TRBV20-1 CSARDQGDYNEQFF
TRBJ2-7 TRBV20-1 CSANWDVGDQGEQYF
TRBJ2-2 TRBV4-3 CASSQDAPGGPGELFF
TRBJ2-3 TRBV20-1 CSARDREPGRTVKRKTDTQYF
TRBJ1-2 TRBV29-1 CSVETGQTNYGYTF
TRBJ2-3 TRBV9 CASSVSGGDTQYF
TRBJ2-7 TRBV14 CASSPGRVQYEQYF
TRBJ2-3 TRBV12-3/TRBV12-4 CASIPGTDTQYF
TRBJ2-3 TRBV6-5 CASSLLAPSTDTQYF
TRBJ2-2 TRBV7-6 CASSLVSLTGELFF
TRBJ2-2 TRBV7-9 CASIRDRGRTGELFF
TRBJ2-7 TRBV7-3 CASSYGAGLAYEQYF
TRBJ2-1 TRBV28 CASSFQGEGEQFF
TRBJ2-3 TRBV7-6 CASSLVAGGRTDTQYF
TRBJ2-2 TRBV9 CASSVGSGTTGELFF
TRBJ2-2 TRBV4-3 CASSQDGAGTAGELFF
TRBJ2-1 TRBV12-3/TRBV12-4 CASSLQGRNEQFF
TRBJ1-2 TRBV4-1 CASSPGTGGDGYTF
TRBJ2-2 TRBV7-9 CASSSTRGLVTGELFF
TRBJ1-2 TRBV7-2 CASSLGTGGPINYGYTF
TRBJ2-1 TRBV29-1 CSVVGQINEQFF
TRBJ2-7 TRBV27 CASRRAGQGAYEQYF
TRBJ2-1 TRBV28 CASSLSQDRAEDEQFF
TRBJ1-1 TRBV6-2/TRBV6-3 CASSYEGFAEAFF
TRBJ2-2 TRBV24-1 CATSENRVAGELFF
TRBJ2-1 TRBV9 CASNYRDPEQFF
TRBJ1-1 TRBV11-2 CASWAGTSNTEAFF
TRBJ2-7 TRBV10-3 CAISAGTKSSYEQYF
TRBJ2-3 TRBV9 CASSAEGRRSTDTQYF
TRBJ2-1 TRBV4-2 CASSLRGEQFF
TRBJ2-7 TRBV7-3 CASSPERGVSYEQYF
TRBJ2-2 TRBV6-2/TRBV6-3 CASSYIAGELFF
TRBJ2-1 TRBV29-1 CRGGQGNEQFF
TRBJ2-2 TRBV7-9 CASSGRQGVNTGELFF